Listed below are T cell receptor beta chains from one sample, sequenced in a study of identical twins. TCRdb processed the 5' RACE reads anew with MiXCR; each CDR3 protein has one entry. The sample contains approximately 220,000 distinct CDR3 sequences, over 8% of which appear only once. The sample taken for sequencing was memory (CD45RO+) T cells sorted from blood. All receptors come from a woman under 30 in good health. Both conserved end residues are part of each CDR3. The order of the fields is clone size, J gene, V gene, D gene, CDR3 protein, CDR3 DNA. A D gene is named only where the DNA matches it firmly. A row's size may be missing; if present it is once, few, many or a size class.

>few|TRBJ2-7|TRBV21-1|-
CASSKLTGSYEQYF
TGTGCCAGCAGCAAACTCACAGGTTCCTACGAGCAGTACTTC
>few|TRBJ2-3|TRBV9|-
CASSETGNPRASTDTQYF
TGTGCCAGCAGTGAGACCGGTAACCCGAGAGCTAGCACAGATACGCAGTATTTT
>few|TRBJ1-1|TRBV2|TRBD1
CASSPPRGTTEAFF
TGTGCCAGCAGCCCGCCCAGGGGGACCACTGAAGCTTTCTTT
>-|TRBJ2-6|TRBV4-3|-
CASSGGLSGANVLTF
TGCGCCAGCAGCGGGGGACTCTCTGGGGCCAACGTCCTGACTTTC
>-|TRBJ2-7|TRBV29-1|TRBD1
CSVAGQGDEQYF
TGCAGCGTTGCGGGACAGGGAGACGAGCAGTACTTC
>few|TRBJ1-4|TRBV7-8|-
CASSLGHLVAGKLFF
TGTGCCAGCAGCTTAGGACATTTAGTCGCTGGAAAACTGTTTTTT
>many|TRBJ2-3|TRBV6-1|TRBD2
CASSGLAGGADTQYF
TGTGCCAGCAGTGGACTAGCGGGAGGCGCAGATACGCAGTATTTT
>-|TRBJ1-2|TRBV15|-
CATSRDLTRSYGYTF
TGTGCCACCAGCAGAGATCTGACACGAAGCTATGGCTACACCTTC
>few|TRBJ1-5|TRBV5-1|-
CASSLVGGDQPQHF
TGCGCCAGCAGCTTGGTTGGGGGCGATCAGCCCCAGCATTTT
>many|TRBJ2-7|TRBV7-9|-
CASSPSTVYEQYF
TGTGCCAGCAGCCCCAGTACTGTGTACGAGCAGTACTTC
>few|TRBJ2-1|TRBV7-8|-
CASSLSSGTYNEQFF
TGTGCCAGCAGCTTATCTTCGGGGACATACAATGAGCAGTTCTTC
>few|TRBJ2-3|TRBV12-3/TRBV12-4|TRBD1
CASRRQGVPTDTQYF
TGTGCCAGCAGGCGACAGGGTGTCCCCACAGATACGCAGTATTTT
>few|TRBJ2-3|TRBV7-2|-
CASSRPGTSADTQYF
TGTGCCAGCAGCCGCCCCGGGACTTCGGCAGATACGCAGTATTTT
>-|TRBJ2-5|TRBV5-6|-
CARSLGLVWGAGQETQYF
TGTGCCAGGAGCTTGGGGCTCGTGTGGGGGGCCGGACAAGAGACCCAGTACTTC
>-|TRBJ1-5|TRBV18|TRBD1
CASSPGQGASQPQHF
TGTGCCAGCTCACCTGGACAGGGTGCGAGTCAGCCCCAGCATTTT
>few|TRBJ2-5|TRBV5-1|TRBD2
CASSLAVSGQETQYF
TGCGCCAGCAGCTTGGCGGTTAGCGGGCAAGAGACCCAGTACTTC
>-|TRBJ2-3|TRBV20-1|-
CSAAPGHITDTQYF
TGCAGTGCTGCACCGGGACATATCACAGATACGCAGTATTTT
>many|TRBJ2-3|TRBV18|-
CASGTSTDTQYF
TGTGCCAGCGGAACTAGCACAGATACGCAGTATTTT
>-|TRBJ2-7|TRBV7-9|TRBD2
CASNPSGESYEQYF
TGTGCCAGCAACCCTAGCGGAGAGTCCTACGAGCAGTACTTC
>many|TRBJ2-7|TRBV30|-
CAGDKQYEQYF
TGTGCCGGAGACAAGCAATACGAGCAGTACTTC
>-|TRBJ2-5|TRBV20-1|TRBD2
CSATRTSFETQYF
TGCAGTGCTACGAGGACTAGCTTTGAGACCCAGTACTTC
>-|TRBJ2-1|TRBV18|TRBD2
CASSPPLFVAGDEQFF
TGTGCCAGCTCACCCCCTTTGTTTGTAGCGGGAGATGAGCAGTTCTTC
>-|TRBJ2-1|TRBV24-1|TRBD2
CTTSDSLAGVNNEQFF
TGTACCACCAGTGATTCACTCGCGGGAGTCAACAATGAGCAGTTCTTC
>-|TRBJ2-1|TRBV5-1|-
CASSLATPTTSSYNEQFF
TGCGCCAGCAGCTTGGCGACTCCTACCACGAGCTCCTACAATGAGCAGTTCTTC
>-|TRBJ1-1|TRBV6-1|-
CASRGGQQYTEAFF
TGTGCCAGCAGGGGGGGGCAGCAGTACACTGAAGCTTTCTTT
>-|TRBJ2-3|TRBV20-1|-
CSARFTPADTQYF
TGCAGTGCTAGATTCACTCCGGCGGATACGCAGTATTTT
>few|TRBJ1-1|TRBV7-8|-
CASSQPQQGAFF
TGTGCCAGCAGCCAACCCCAGCAGGGGGCTTTCTTT
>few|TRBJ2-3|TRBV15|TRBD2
CATSRSPGRGSTDTQYF
TGTGCCACCAGCAGATCCCCGGGGCGGGGGAGCACAGATACGCAGTATTTT
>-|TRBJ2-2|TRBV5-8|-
CASSLAKGRFTGELFF
TGTGCCAGCAGCTTGGCCAAGGGCCGATTCACCGGGGAGCTGTTTTTT
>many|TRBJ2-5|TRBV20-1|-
CSAIRRGRQETQYF
TGCAGTGCTATTAGGAGGGGCCGCCAAGAGACCCAGTACTTC
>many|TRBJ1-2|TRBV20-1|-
CSARAGGGYTF
TGCAGTGCTAGAGCTGGGGGCGGCTACACCTTC
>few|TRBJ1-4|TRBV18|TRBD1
CASSPGQGRTNEKLFF
TGTGCCAGCTCACCAGGACAGGGAAGAACTAATGAAAAACTGTTTTTT
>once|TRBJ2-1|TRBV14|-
CASSNRPGLAPYNEQFF
TGTGCCAGCAGCAACAGACCGGGGCTGGCCCCCTACAATGAGCAGTTCTTC
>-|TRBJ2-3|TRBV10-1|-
CASSEPGGLSTDTQYF
TGCGCCAGCAGTGAACCGGGGGGCCTAAGCACAGATACGCAGTATTTT
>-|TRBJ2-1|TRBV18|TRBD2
CASSPVAGSHNEQFF
TGTGCCAGCTCACCCGTAGCGGGGAGCCACAATGAGCAGTTCTTC
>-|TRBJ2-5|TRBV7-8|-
CASSVGRSLQETQYF
TGTGCCAGCAGCGTGGGACGGTCGCTCCAAGAGACCCAGTACTTC
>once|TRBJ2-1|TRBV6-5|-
CASNEGGLSSYNEQFF
TGTGCCTCAAACGAGGGGGGCCTTAGCTCCTACAATGAGCAGTTCTTC
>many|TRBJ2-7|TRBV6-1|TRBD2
CASRGLAGTYEQYF
TGTGCCAGCAGAGGACTAGCGGGGACCTACGAGCAGTACTTC
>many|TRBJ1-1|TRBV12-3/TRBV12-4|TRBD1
CASRATGEAEAFF
TGTGCCAGCAGGGCGACAGGGGAGGCTGAAGCTTTCTTT
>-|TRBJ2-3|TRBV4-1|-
CASSPDPTTDTQYF
TGCGCCAGCAGCCCCGACCCCACGACAGATACGCAGTATTTT